This T cell receptor beta chain was profiled in a study of T cell clones after liver transplantation. The assay was immunoSEQ multiplex PCR, and TCRdb's table has in-frame clones only and misses some. The data show tens of thousands of clones, 84% seen once. The trim removed 4 bases at V and 2 bases at J, leaving 12 bases unmatched. Germline assignment: CDR1 SGHNT and CDR2 YYREEE (reference sequence). The CDR3 has 18 residues. Source: CD4+ T cells from blood, taken before liver transplant. This chain links TRBV5-4 with TRBJ2-3, with 11 bases fitting TRBD2. This sequence was found in a human donor who received a liver transplant. This chain's CDR3 is CASSPRGTSGTTTDTQYF. The CDR3 DNA reads TGTGCCAGCAGCCCCCGCGGGACTAGCGGAACTACCACAGATACGCAGTATTTT.